The 26 T cell receptor beta chains listed next were all sequenced from one sample in a study of T-cell memory formation after mild COVID-19. TCRdb called the 5' RACE reads again in MiXCR, with one record for every CDR3 protein. The sample includes approximately 400,000 distinct CDR3 sequences, roughly 26% of them seen just once. Input material: PBMCs or a T cell subset sorted from them (not recorded which). The receptors derive from an adult woman who had mild COVID-19 (a few samples of this study predate the infection). Cell type and time point are not known.

The chain combines TRBV27 with TRBJ1-3; D is ambiguous. The CDR3 is 13 residues long. Germline CDR1 MNHEY, CDR2 SMNVEV (reference sequence). The V end lost 6 bases, the J end lost 0 bases, and 6 bases lay between the germline ends. CDR3 coding DNA: TGTGCCAGCAGGACGAGCTCTGGAAACACCATATATTTT. It translates to CASRTSSGNTIYF.

The chain recombines TRBV7-8 with TRBJ2-3, with 10 bases lining up with TRBD2. Trimming took 2 bases from V and 6 from J; bases not matched to a gene: 5. CDR3 length: 15 residues. Per germline, CDR1 SGHVS and CDR2 FQNEAQ. The CDR3 DNA reads TGTGCCAGCAGCTTACTAGCGGGAGAGGAGGATACGCAGTATTTT. Its translation: CASSLLAGEEDTQYF.

This clonotype occurred a few times. CDR3 loop: CSVRDRGSGANVLTF. The CDR3 DNA sequence: TGCAGCGTGAGAGACAGGGGTTCGGGGGCCAACGTCCTGACTTTC. This chain connects TRBV29-1 to TRBJ2-6, with TRBD1 matching 8 bases. Trimming removed 6 bases from V and 4 bases from J; junction bases left unmatched: 8. Germline CDR1 reads SQVTM; CDR2 reads ANQGSEA. This CDR3 is 15 amino acids long.

This clonotype appeared a single time. The chain recombines TRBV19 with TRBJ1-1, with TRBD1 matching over 8 bases. This CDR3 spans 14 amino acids. Germline V gene sequence: CDR1 LNHDA, CDR2 SQIVND (reference sequence). The trim removed 7 bases at V and 0 bases at J, leaving 4 bases unmatched. The CDR3 nucleotides read TGTGCCAGTAACCCCAGGGGGCTGAACACTGAAGCTTTCTTT. Protein: CASNPRGLNTEAFF.

CDR3: CASSLTGTPQETQYF. The CDR3 DNA follows: TGCGCCAGCAGCTTGACCGGGACGCCTCAAGAGACCCAGTACTTC. The V gene is TRBV5-1, the J gene TRBJ2-5, with D perhaps being TRBD1 or TRBD2 (5 bases each). The germline gives CDR1 SGHRS, CDR2 YFSETQ. The ends were cut back, 1 base at V and 2 bases at J, with 12 bases in the middle. This CDR3 comprises 15 residues.

This chain joins TRBV15 and TRBJ2-1, with 7 bases fitting TRBD1. The CDR3 contains 13 residues. Germline loops: CDR1 LNHNV, CDR2 YYDKDF (reference sequence). Trimming took 0 bases from V and 10 from J; bases not matched to a gene: 3. CDR3 protein: CATSRDRGGEQFF. The CDR3 coding sequence is TGTGCCACCAGCAGAGATCGAGGGGGCGAGCAGTTCTTC.

The sample holds many counts of this clonotype. This chain's CDR3 is CASTGAENTEAFF. CDR3 sequence (DNA): TGTGCCAGCACCGGGGCGGAGAACACTGAAGCTTTCTTT. This sequence joins TRBV2 and TRBJ1-1, with a weak D call TRBD1 (5 bases). CDR3 length: 13 residues. With 7 bases removed from V and 1 base from J, the gap between germline ends came to 10 bases. In germline, CDR1 is SNHLY, CDR2 FYNNEI.

This clonotype has only a few counts. V is TRBV4-1 and J is TRBJ2-7, with D perhaps assigned TRBD1 or TRBD2 (6 bases each). The CDR3 spans 15 residues. Germline V lookup: CDR1 MGHRA, CDR2 YSYEKL. Trimming removed 5 bases at V and 2 bases at J, with 16 bases between. CDR3 amino acids: CASSIPTRGAYEQYF. The CDR3 coding sequence is TGCGCCAGCAGCATCCCGACAAGGGGGGCCTACGAGCAGTACTTC.

The sample holds a few counts of this clonotype. The chain is built from TRBV20-1 and TRBJ2-7; TRBD1 matches at 9 bases. J lost 3 bases, V lost 6 bases, and 3 bases had no gene match. CDR3 length: 12 residues. Germline CDR1 DFQATT, CDR2 SNEGSKA (reference sequence). CDR3 DNA sequence: TGCAGTGCGCCGGACAGGGGCTACGAGCAGTACTTC. It codes for CSAPDRGYEQYF.

The CDR3 nucleotides are TGTGCCAGCAGCTTAGGCCCCGTAAACATGAAGCAGTACTTC. Its protein is CASSLGPVNMKQYF. The V gene is TRBV7-2, the J gene TRBJ2-7; no firm D call. V lost 1 base to trimming and J lost 8 bases, with 15 bases between them. CDR1 and CDR2 from the germline V gene are SGHTA and FQGNSA. This CDR3 is 14 amino acids long.

This chain connects TRBV7-9 to TRBJ1-5; D is perhaps TRBD1 (5 bases). CDR3 length: 16 amino acids. V lost 1 base, J lost 0 bases, and 10 bases lay in between. The V gene's germline CDR1 is SEHNR and CDR2 FQNEAQ (reference sequence). The CDR3 DNA sequence: TGTGCCAGCAGCTTAGGGGAAGGGGATAGCAATCAGCCCCAGCATTTT. Translating it yields CASSLGEGDSNQPQHF. The complete variable domain, with remaining parts taken from reference TRBV7-9 and TRBJ1-5, reads DTGVSQNPRHKITKRGQNVTFRCDPISEHNRLYWYRQTLGQGPEFLTYFQNEAQLEKSRLLSDRFSAERPKGSFSTLEIQRTEQGDSAMYLCASSLGEGDSNQPQHFGDGTRLSIL.

The CDR3 DNA follows: TGTGCCAGCAGCTTTTGGAACAGGAGGTCCAATGAGCAGTTCTTC. As protein: CASSFWNRRSNEQFF. The V gene is TRBV7-9, the J gene TRBJ2-1; perhaps D is TRBD1 or TRBD2 (5 bases each). The CDR3 consists of 15 residues. V was clipped by 3 bases and J by 6 bases, with 15 bases between them. Per the germline V gene, CDR1 is SEHNR and CDR2 is FQNEAQ (reference sequence).

This clonotype came up a few times. The CDR3: CASSSQEIGETQYF. CDR3 in DNA: TGTGCCAGCAGTTCCCAAGAAATCGGGGAGACCCAGTACTTC. The J gene is TRBJ2-5, the V gene TRBV27; D remains unclear. With 4 bases removed from V and 5 bases from J, the gap between germline ends came to 14 bases. The CDR3 is made up of 14 amino acids. Germline CDR1 reads MNHEY; CDR2 reads SMNVEV (reference sequence).

The chain carries TRBV7-3 and TRBJ1-1; D not resolved. The CDR3 is 14 residues long. CDR1 SGHTA and CDR2 FQGTGA come from the germline V gene. Between the trimmed V and J ends, which lost 4 bases and 3 bases, there was a span of 12 bases. As DNA, the CDR3 is TGTGCCAGCAGCTCCCACGGTGCGGACACTGAAGCTTTCTTT. Amino acids: CASSSHGADTEAFF.

This clonotype turned up a few times. This rearrangement joins TRBV5-1 to TRBJ2-1; 15 bases map to TRBD2. Germline assignment: CDR1 SGHRS and CDR2 YFSETQ. The CDR3 totals 15 residues. With 5 bases clipped from V and 9 bases from J, the junction kept 6 bases outside the gene matches. CDR3 DNA: TGCGCCAGCAGACAACGGACTAGCGGGGGGGGTGAGCAGTTCTTC. Amino acids: CASRQRTSGGGEQFF.

At least ten counts were recorded for this clonotype. The chain is built from TRBV5-1 and TRBJ2-2; possible D gene TRBD2, 6 bases. Trimming removed 0 bases from V and 5 bases from J, with 8 bases in between. Germline assignment: CDR1 SGHRS and CDR2 YFSETQ. This CDR3 region has 14 residues. DNA for the CDR3: TGCGCCAGCAGCTTGGTTAGCGGAACCGGGGAGCTGTTTTTT. Translated, it gives CASSLVSGTGELFF.

This clonotype was detected only a few times. The V call is TRBV6-5, the J call TRBJ2-7, with TRBD1 matching over 7 bases. The CDR3 runs to 15 residues. With 6 bases clipped from V and 2 bases from J, the junction kept 10 bases outside the gene matches. Germline V gene lookup returns CDR1 MNHEY and CDR2 SVGAGI. The CDR3 DNA reads as TGTGCCAGCAGCATTGACAGGGAACAAACCTACGAGCAGTACTTC. Its translation: CASSIDREQTYEQYF.

The chain has TRBV9 and TRBJ2-3; TRBD2 matches at 15 bases. This CDR3 region has 17 residues. Germline CDR1 and CDR2: SGDLS and YYNGEE. Germline trimming cut 3 bases from V and 4 bases from J; bases unmatched to any gene: 6. This CDR3 is CASSGGLAGGPSDTQYF. CDR3 DNA sequence: TGTGCCAGCAGCGGCGGACTAGCGGGAGGGCCATCAGATACGCAGTATTTT. The full variable domain, in which reference TRBV9 and TRBJ2-3 provide the parts outside the CDR3, is DSGVTQTPKHLITATGQRVTLRCSPRSGDLSVYWYQQSLDQGLQFLIQYYNGEERAKGNILERFSAQQFPDLHSELNLSSLELGDSALYFCASSGGLAGGPSDTQYFGPGTRLTVL.

This clonotype occurred a few times. CDR3 coding DNA: TGTGCCAGCAGCTTAGCGAAAACAAGGCCTGGGGAGCTGTTTTTT. Translated: CASSLAKTRPGELFF. The V and J genes are TRBV7-6 and TRBJ2-2; D is unresolved. Trimming pared 0 bases from V and 8 bases from J, leaving 13 bases between. Per germline, CDR1 SGHVS and CDR2 FNYEAQ. CDR3 length: 15 amino acids.

The chain couples TRBV6-5 to TRBJ1-5; no definite D call. This CDR3 is 16 amino acids long. Germline CDR1 reads MNHEY; CDR2 reads SVGAGI. Between the trimmed V and J ends, which lost 2 bases and 3 bases, there was a span of 14 bases. The CDR3 bases are TGTGCCAGCAGTTACCACGACAAGCATCACAATCAGCCCCAGCATTTT. Its translation is CASSYHDKHHNQPQHF.

This clonotype was counted between two and nine times. The rearrangement uses TRBV4-2 and TRBJ2-5; TRBD2 aligns across 8 bases. The CDR3 totals 15 residues. Germline V CDR1 and CDR2: LGHNA, YNFKEQ. J was trimmed by 5 bases and V by 4 bases; bases with no gene match: 9. The CDR3 is CASSPGGGSAETQYF. CDR3 coding DNA: TGTGCCAGCAGCCCCGGGGGGGGATCGGCGGAGACCCAGTACTTC.

This chain's CDR3 is CASSLQGFAGELFF. The CDR3 nucleotides read TGTGCCAGCAGCTTACAGGGGTTCGCCGGGGAGCTGTTTTTT. This chain links TRBV5-6 with TRBJ2-2; 7 nucleotides agree with TRBD1. V trimming: 2 bases; J trimming: 6 bases; junction bases outside the gene matches: 4. This CDR3 is 14 amino acids long. Germline values: CDR1 SGHDT, CDR2 YYEEEE.

This clonotype appeared a few times. This chain links TRBV11-2 with TRBJ1-2; D might be TRBD1 (6 bases). Germline V lookup: CDR1 SGHAT, CDR2 FQNNGV. V lost 1 base and J 0 bases, leaving 6 bases between the germline ends. The CDR3 has 14 amino acids. The CDR3 nucleotides are TGTGCCAGCAGCTTAGCAGGGGCTAACTATGGCTACACCTTC. It codes for CASSLAGANYGYTF.

This clonotype was seen repeatedly, ten times or more. In DNA form, the CDR3 reads TGTGCCAGCAGTTTCCCGGGGAACACTGAAGCTTTCTTT. Its translation: CASSFPGNTEAFF. The chain is built from TRBV12-3 or TRBV12-4 and TRBJ1-1, with unresolved D. CDR3 size: 13 residues. Trimming shortened V by 3 bases and J by 1 base, and 6 bases separated the two germline ends.

The chain uses TRBV29-1 and TRBJ1-2; possibly TRBD1 for D (5 bases). Germline assignment: CDR1 SQVTM and CDR2 ANQGSEA. Trimming pared 1 base from V and 3 bases from J, leaving 9 bases between. This CDR3 has 13 amino acids. This chain's CDR3 is CSVEGGVHYGYTF. CDR3 DNA sequence: TGCAGCGTTGAAGGAGGGGTCCACTATGGCTACACCTTC.

The rearrangement joins TRBV7-8 to TRBJ1-2, with TRBD1 matching 7 bases. Germline CDR1 is SGHVS and CDR2 is FQNEAQ. Unmatched junction bases numbered 6, after V lost 5 bases and J lost 0 bases. This CDR3 contains 15 residues. As DNA, the CDR3 is TGTGCCAGCAGCCCCAGGGGGGGTACTAACTATGGCTACACCTTC. This sequence encodes CASSPRGGTNYGYTF.